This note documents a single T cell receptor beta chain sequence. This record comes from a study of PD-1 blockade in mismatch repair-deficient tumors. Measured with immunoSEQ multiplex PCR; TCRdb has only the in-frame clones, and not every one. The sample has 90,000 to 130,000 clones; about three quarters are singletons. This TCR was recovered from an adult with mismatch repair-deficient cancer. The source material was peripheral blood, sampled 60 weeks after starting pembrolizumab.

In nucleotides, the CDR3 is TGTGCCAGCAGGGCTAGGACTAGCGGGAGTTTCCTCCCGGAGGAGACCCAGTACTTC. Protein sequence: CASRARTSGSFLPEETQYF. The J gene is TRBJ2-5, the V gene TRBV11-2; 13 bases align to TRBD2. J lost 5 bases, V lost 6 bases, and 18 bases had no gene match. Per the germline V gene, CDR1 is SGHAT and CDR2 is FQNNGV. CDR3 length: 19 residues.